This paragraph covers one T cell receptor beta chain sequence. This clonotype has ten or more counts. The specificity of this receptor is unknown. No base quality values were provided; no much bigger clone lies one nucleotide off. The data derive from a study of T cells in Graves' hyperthyroidism and ophthalmopathy (dated by TCRdb to the late 2010s). Broadly, across the study: Peripheral blood samples were taken at the time of initial diagnosis, prior to any treatment. In addition, the study compared T-cell repertoires in thyroid tissue and in blood from a handful of Graves' hyperthyroidism patients. The roughly 99 discovery patients were divided at random into training and test sets in a 7:3 ratio. To identify distinguishing TCR V-J signatures, a discovery cohort of about a hundred patients was used, comprising some 45 with Graves' ophthalmopathy and approximately 57 with stable Graves' hyperthyroidism. Prospective prediction of ophthalmopathy was tested in an independent validation cohort of under 20 hyperthyroidism patients and 17 patients who later progressed to ophthalmopathy. Once sampling was done, hyperthyroidism patients were given methimazole at a starting dose of 30 mg daily, whereas ophthalmopathy patients were given high-dose intravenous methylprednisolone. The paper describes TCR Vbeta CDR3 sequencing of 120 to 150 peripheral blood samples, made up of 43 ophthalmopathy patients, more than 70 hyperthyroidism patients and 17 progressor patients. Study-wide findings and limitations: In validation, the model predicted progression to ophthalmopathy with 55% to 71% sensitivity and approximately 74% specificity, a median of roughly seven months before onset. No statistical method was used to fix the sample size in advance, and group allocation was not hidden from the investigators. Most expanded thyroid clonotypes (frequency above 0.001) were also detected in blood, a finding suggesting that blood repertoires may reflect thyroid immune responses. In cross-validation, a model built on a 13 V-J signature told ophthalmopathy apart from stable hyperthyroidism with approximately 91% sensitivity and about 81% specificity, and in testing the same model reached 80%/75%.

V is pared back by 0 bases and J by 1 base, with 10 bases lying between the germline termini. The germline V gene (reference sequence) provides CDR1 DFQATT and CDR2 SNEGSKA. The CDR3 covers 14 residues, taking in both the cysteine and the phenylalanine. The entry retains the CDR3 DNA only, 42 bases that are in frame from base 1. Hyperthyroidism patients were newly diagnosed, had a disease duration of under 2 months, and were aged 18 to 65 years. Any patient with an uncontrolled infection, another autoimmune disease, pregnancy or lactation was excluded. Diagnoses relied on clinical symptoms, serum thyroxine and TRAb, thyroid ultrasound and orbital computed tomography. For progressor patients, blood was drawn at the first diagnosis of hyperthyroidism, before any ophthalmopathy symptoms had appeared. Ficoll-Paque density gradient centrifugation was used to isolate PBMCs from around 10 ml of fresh peripheral blood. Patients classed as progressors first received a Graves' hyperthyroidism diagnosis and then went on to develop ophthalmopathy during follow-up. Total RNA was extracted using Trizol reagent, and RNA quality was assessed on an Agilent 2100 Bioanalyzer.

TCR beta CDR3 regions were amplified from RNA transcripts. A first-round RT-PCR of the TCR CDR3 used the HTBI primer set with the Qiagen OneStep RT-PCR kit. Libraries were constructed in a second round of multiplex PCR, after which size selection and purification were performed. Libraries were sequenced paired-end with 100 bp reads on an Illumina HiSeq2000. As for how the authors treated the data: Raw data were processed with SOAPnuke, discarding reads with adapters, uncalled bases, mean Phred below 15, or no exact constant-primer or identifier match. High-quality paired reads were merged with COPE v1.2.5, and unique nucleotide sequences were defined as clonotypes. MiTCR v1.1 was used to align the clonotypes against IMGT TRBV, TRBD and TRBJ reference segments. Analysis was restricted to V-J combinations with a frequency above 0.0001, which covered roughly 99% of repertoires. A TCS score was defined as the ratio of F50 (clonal expansion) to E x V (chaos), with BLOSUM62-based TCRdist applied between CDR3 peptides within each V-J. Welch's t-statistics and random forest reduced some 510 V-J features to 13, which were used in a naive Bayes classifier (R e1071). TCRdb reprocessed the public reads (quality trimming at Q25 with fastp, clone calling with MiXCR) and kept in-frame beta chains. Rows are unified per CDR3 protein, each entry keeping the most common DNA and genes. TCRdb assigned the V and J calls; the authors' analysis was not used. This sample is represented by some 350,000 distinct CDR3 sequences; approximately 14% of them were singletons. The top ten constitute around a quarter of the sample.

Specimen: blood. The clonotype comes from a young woman with Graves' hyperthyroidism that later progressed to Graves' ophthalmopathy. This sequence uses TRBV20-1 and TRBJ2-7, and the D gene may be TRBD1, 5 bases matching. The nucleotide sequence reads as follows: TGCAGTGCTAGAGATAAGGGGCTATCCTACGAGCAGTACTTC. Translated, it reads CSARDKGLSYEQYF.